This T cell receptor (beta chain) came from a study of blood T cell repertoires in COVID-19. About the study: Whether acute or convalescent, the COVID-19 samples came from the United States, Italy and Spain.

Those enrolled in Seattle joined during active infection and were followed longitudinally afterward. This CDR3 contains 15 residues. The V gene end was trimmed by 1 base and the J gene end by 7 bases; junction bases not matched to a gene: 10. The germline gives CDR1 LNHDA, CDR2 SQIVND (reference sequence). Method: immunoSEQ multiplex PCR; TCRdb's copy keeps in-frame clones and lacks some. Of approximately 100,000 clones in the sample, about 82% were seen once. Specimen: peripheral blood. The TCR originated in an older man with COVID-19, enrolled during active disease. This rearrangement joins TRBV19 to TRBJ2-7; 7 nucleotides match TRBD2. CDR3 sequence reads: CASSIGAAGPPEQYF. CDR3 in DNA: TGTGCCAGTAGTATAGGTGCAGCGGGACCACCAGAGCAGTACTTC.